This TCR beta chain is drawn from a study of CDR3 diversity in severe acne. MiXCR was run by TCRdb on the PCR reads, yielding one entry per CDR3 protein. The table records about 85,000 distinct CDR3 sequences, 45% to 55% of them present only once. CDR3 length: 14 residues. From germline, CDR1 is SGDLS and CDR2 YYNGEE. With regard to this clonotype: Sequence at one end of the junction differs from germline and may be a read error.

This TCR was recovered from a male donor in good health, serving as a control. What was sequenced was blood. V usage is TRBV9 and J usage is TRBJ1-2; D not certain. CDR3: CASSVKGANYGYTF. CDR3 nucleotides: TGTGCCAGCAGCGTTAAGGGAGCTAACTATGGCTACACTTTC.